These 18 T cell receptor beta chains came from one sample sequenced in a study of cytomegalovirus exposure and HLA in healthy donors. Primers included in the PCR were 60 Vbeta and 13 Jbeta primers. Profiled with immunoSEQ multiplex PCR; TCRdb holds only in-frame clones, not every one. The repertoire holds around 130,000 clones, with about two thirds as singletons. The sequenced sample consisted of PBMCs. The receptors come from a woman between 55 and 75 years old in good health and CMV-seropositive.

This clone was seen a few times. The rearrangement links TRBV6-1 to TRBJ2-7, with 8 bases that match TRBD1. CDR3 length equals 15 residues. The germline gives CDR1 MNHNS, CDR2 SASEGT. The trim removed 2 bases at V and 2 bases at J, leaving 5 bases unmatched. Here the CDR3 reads CASSETPGQAYEQYF. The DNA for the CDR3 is TGTGCCAGCAGTGAAACCCCGGGACAGGCCTACGAGCAGTACTTC.

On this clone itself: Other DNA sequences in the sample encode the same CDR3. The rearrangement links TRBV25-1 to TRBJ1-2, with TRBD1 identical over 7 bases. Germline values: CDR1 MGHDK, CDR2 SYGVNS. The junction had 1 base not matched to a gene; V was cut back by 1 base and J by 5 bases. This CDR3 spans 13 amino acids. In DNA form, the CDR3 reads TGTGCCAGCAGTGAATCAGGGGGGTATGGCTACACCTTC. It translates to CASSESGGYGYTF.

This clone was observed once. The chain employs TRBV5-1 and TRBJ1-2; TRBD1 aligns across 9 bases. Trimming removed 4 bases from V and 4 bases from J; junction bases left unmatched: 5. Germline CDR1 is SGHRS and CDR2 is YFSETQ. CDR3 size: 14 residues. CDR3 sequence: CASSRDRELYGYTF. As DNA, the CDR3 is TGCGCCAGCAGCCGGGACAGGGAGCTCTATGGCTACACCTTC.

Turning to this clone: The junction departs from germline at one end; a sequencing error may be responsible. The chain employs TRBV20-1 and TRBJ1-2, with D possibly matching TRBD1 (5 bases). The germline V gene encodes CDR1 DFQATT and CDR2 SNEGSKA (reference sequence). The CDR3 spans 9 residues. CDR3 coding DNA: TGCAGTGCTAGACAGGGCAGCAGCTTC. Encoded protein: CSARQGSSF.

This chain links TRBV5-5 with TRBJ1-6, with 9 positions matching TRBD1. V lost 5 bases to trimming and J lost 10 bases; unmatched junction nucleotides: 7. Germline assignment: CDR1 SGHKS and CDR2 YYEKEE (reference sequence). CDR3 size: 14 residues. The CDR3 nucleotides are TGTGCCAGCAGTCAAACAGGGGGCCAATCACCCCTCCACTTT. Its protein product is CASSQTGGQSPLHF.

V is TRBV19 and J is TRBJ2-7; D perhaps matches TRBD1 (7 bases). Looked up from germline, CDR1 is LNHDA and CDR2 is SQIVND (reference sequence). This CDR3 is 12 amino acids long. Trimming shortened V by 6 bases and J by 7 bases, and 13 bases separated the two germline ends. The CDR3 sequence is CASSLGGQEQYF. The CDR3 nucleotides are TGTGCCAGTAGCCTCGGGGGACAGGAGCAGTACTTC.

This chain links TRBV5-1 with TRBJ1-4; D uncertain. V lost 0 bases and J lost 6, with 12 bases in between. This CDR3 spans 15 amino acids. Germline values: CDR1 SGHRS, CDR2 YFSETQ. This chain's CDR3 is CASSLGPEGDEKLFF. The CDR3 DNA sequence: TGCGCCAGCAGCTTGGGTCCGGAGGGAGATGAAAAACTGTTTTTT.

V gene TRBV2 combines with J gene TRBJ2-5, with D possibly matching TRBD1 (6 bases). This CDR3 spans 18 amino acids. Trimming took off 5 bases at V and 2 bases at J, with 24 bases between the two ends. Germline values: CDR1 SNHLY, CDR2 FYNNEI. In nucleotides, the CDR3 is TGTGCCAGCAGTCCCCAAATTTCCCGGACAGTGATACAAGAGACCCAGTACTTC. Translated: CASSPQISRTVIQETQYF.

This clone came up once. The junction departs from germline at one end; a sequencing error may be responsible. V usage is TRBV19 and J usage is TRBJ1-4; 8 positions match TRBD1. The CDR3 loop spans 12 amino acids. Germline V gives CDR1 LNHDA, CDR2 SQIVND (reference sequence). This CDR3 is CASSPRTGRRNF. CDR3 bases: TGTGCCAGTAGTCCGCGGACAGGGCGACGAAATTTT.

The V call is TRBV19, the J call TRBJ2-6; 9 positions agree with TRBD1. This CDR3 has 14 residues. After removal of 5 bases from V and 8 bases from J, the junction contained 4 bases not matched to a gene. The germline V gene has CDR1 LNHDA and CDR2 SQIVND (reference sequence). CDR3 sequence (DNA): TGTGCCAGTAGTGGGACAGGGTCAACCAACGTCCTGACTTTC. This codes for CASSGTGSTNVLTF.

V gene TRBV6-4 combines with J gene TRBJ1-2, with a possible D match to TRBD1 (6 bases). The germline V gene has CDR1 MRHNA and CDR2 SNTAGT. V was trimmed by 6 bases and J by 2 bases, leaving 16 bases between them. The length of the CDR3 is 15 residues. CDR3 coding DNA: TGTGCCAGCAGACCCCAGGGGAGCCGGAACTATGGCTACACCTTC. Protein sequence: CASRPQGSRNYGYTF.

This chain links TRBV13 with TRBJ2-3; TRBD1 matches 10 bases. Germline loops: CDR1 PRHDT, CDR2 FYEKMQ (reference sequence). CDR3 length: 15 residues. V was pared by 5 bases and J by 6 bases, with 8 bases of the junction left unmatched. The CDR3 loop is CASSNRDRGWDTQYF. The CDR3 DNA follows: TGTGCCAGCAGCAACCGGGACAGGGGTTGGGATACGCAGTATTTT.

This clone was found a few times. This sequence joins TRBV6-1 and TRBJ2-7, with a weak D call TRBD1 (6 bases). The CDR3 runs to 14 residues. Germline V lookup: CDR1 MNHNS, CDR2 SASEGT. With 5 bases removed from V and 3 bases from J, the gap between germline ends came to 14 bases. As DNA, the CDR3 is TGTGCCAGCAGTAAAAGACAGGAGAGCTACGAGCAGTACTTC. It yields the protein CASSKRQESYEQYF.

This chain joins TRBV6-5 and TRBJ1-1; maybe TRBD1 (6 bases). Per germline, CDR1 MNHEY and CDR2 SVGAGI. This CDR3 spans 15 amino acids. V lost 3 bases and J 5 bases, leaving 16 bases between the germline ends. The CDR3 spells CASSYQIQGLTEAFF. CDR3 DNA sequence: TGTGCCAGCAGTTATCAAATACAGGGTTTAACTGAAGCTTTCTTT.

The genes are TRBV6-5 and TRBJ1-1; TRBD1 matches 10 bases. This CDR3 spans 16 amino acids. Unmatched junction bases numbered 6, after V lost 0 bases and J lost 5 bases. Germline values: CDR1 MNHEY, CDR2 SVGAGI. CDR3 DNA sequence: TGTGCCAGCAGTTACTCCCCCGGACAGGGGGGTACTGAAGCTTTCTTT. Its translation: CASSYSPGQGGTEAFF.

The CDR3 reads CASSPLLNSPLHF. The CDR3 DNA sequence: TGTGCCAGCAGCCCTCTTCTTAATTCACCCCTCCACTTT. The chain has TRBV7-6 and TRBJ1-6; D remains ambiguous. V lost 5 bases and J 6 bases, leaving 8 bases between the germline ends. This CDR3 has 13 residues. CDR1 and CDR2 (germline): SGHVS, FNYEAQ.

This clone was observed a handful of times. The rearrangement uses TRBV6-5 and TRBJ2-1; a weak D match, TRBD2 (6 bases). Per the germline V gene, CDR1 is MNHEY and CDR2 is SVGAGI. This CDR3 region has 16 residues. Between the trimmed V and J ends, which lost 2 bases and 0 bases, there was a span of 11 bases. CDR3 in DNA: TGTGCCAGCAGTTACCTGCGGGGAAGCTCCTACAATGAGCAGTTCTTC. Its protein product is CASSYLRGSSYNEQFF.

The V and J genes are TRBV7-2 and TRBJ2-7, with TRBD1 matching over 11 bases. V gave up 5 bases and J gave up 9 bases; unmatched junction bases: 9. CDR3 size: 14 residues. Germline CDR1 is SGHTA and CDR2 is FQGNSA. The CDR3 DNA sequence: TGTGCCAGCAGCCCCCGGGACAGGGGGGCCGGGCAGTACTTC. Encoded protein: CASSPRDRGAGQYF.